The clone carrying this TCR beta chain was recorded at least ten times. Antigen unknown. This entry comes from a study of CD8 T cells in ankylosing spondylitis. Study-level findings and limits: The clones that were linked to disease were reported to be significantly enriched in matched synovial fluid samples from ankylosing spondylitis patients. Ankylosing spondylitis blood appeared to be characterized by a TCR beta motif of several highly homologous variants.

This CDR3 is built from 16 residues. Germline-derived CDR1 and CDR2 are KGHDR and SFDVKD. The V gene end was trimmed by 4 bases and the J gene end by 5 bases; junction bases not matched to a gene: 8. Preparation of TCR beta libraries was done by quantitative 5'-RACE with molecular barcodes. MiXCR was run by TCRdb on the 5' RACE reads, yielding one entry per CDR3 protein. This table has around 480,000 distinct CDR3 sequences, under 20% appearing once. This receptor was taken from a male donor with ankylosing spondylitis. The specimen sequenced was blood, either unsorted or a sorted T cell fraction (not recorded which). This chain links TRBV24-1 with TRBJ2-3, with TRBD1 identical over 10 bases. CDR3 sequence: CATSDPGTGERDTQYF. CDR3 bases: TGTGCCACCAGTGACCCCGGGACAGGGGAACGAGATACGCAGTATTTT.